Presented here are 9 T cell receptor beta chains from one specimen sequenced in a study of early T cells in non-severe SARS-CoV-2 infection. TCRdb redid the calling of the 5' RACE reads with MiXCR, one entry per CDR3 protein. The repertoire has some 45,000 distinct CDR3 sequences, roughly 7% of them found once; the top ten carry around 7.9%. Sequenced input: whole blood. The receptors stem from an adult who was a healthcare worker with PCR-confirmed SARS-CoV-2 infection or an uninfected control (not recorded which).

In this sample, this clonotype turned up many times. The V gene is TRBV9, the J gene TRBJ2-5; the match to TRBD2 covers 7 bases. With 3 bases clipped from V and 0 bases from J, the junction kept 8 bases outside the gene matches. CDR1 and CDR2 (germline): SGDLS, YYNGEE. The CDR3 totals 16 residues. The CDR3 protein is CASSAHSGIYQETQYF. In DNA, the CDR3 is TGTGCCAGCAGCGCCCACAGCGGGATTTACCAAGAGACCCAGTACTTC.

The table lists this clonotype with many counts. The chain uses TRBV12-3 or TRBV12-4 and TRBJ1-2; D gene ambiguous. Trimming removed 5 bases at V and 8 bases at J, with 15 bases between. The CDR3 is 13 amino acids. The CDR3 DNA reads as TGTGCCAGCAGTGCCCGGAGGGCCGTGGGCTACACCTTC. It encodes CASSARRAVGYTF.

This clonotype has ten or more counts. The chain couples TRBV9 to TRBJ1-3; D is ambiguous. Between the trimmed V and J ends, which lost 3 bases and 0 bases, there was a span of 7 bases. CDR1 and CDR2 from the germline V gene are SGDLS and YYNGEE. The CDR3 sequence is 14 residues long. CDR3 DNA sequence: TGTGCCAGCAGCGCCGATTCCTCTGGAAACACCATATATTTT. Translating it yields CASSADSSGNTIYF. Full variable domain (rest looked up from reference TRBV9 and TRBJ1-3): DSGVTQTPKHLITATGQRVTLRCSPRSGDLSVYWYQQSLDQGLQFLIQYYNGEERAKGNILERFSAQQFPDLHSELNLSSLELGDSALYFCASSADSSGNTIYFGEGSWLTVV.

The CDR3 DNA is TGCGCCAGCAGCCAAGATACGGCAGTAGGGGCAGATACGCAGTATTTT. It codes for CASSQDTAVGADTQYF. This chain links TRBV4-3 with TRBJ2-3, with D tentatively TRBD1 (5 bases). The length of the CDR3 is 16 residues. Germline values: CDR1 LGHNA, CDR2 YSLEER. V gave up 0 bases and J gave up 4 bases, with 14 bases separating them.

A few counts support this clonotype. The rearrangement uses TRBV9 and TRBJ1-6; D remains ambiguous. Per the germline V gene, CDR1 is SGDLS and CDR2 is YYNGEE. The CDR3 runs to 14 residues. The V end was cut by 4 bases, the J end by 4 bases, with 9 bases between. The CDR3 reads CASSISQYNSPLHF. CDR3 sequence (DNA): TGTGCCAGCAGCATTAGCCAGTATAATTCACCCCTCCACTTT. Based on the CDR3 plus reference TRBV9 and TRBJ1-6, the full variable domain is DSGVTQTPKHLITATGQRVTLRCSPRSGDLSVYWYQQSLDQGLQFLIQYYNGEERAKGNILERFSAQQFPDLHSELNLSSLELGDSALYFCASSISQYNSPLHFGNGTRLTVT.

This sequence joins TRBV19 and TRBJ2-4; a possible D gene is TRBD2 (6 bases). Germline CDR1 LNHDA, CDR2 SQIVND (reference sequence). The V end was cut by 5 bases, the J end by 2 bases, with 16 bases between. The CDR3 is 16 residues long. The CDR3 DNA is TGTGCCAGTAGTTCCCCCGGGGGACGGTCCAAAAACATTCAGTACTTC. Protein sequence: CASSSPGGRSKNIQYF.

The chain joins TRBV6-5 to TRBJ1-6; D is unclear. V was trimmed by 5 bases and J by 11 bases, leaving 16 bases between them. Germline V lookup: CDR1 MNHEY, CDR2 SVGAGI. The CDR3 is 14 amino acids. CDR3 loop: CASSPRTEAAPLHF. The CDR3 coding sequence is TGTGCCAGCAGTCCAAGGACGGAGGCTGCACCCCTCCACTTT.

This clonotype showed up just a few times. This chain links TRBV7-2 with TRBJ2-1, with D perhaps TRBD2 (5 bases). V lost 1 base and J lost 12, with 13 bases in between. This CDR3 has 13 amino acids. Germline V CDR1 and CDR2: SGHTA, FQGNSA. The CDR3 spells CASSLELVGLQFF. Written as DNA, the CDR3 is TGTGCCAGCAGCTTAGAGCTAGTCGGACTGCAGTTCTTC.

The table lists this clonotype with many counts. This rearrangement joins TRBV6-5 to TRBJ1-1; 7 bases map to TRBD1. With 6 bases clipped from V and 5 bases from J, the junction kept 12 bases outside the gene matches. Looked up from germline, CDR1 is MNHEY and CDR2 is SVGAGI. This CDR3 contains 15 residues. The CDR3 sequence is CASRTNRQGGTEAFF. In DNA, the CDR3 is TGTGCCAGCAGGACAAATAGACAGGGCGGAACTGAAGCTTTCTTT.